Shown below are 4 T cell receptor beta chains from a single sample sequenced in a study of shared clonotypes between healthy human individuals. Using immunoSEQ multiplex PCR, the repertoire was profiled, and TCRdb retains in-frame clones only, with some absent. The sample consists of roughly 2.5 million clones, more than 80% of them appearing once. The source material was naive CD4+ T cells sorted from blood. Subset noted: CD45RA+ positively selected. The source of these receptors is a man aged 18 to 35 in good health.

J is TRBJ1-2 and V is TRBV7-2; D remains ambiguous. In germline, CDR1 is SGHTA, CDR2 FQGNSA. The V end was cut by 7 bases, the J end by 3 bases, with 12 bases between. This CDR3 has 13 residues. Written as DNA, the CDR3 is TGTGCCAGCACTCCCCCGTTCTACTATGGCTACACCTTC. Translation: CASTPPFYYGYTF. The full variable domain, in which reference TRBV7-2 and TRBJ1-2 provide the parts outside the CDR3, is GAGVSQSPSNKVTEKGKDVELRCDPISGHTALYWYRQSLGQGLEFLIYFQGNSAPDKSGLPSDRFSAERTGGSVSTLTIQRTQQEDSAVYLCASTPPFYYGYTFGSGTRLTVV.

The chain links TRBV28 to TRBJ1-2; D remains ambiguous. Germline loops: CDR1 MDHEN, CDR2 SYDVKM. The germline V and J ends were trimmed by 4 bases and 0 bases, with 15 bases remaining between them. The CDR3 extends over 16 amino acids. The CDR3 is CASSSTAANPNYGYTF. CDR3 nucleotide sequence: TGTGCCAGCAGTTCGACGGCCGCTAACCCTAACTATGGCTACACCTTC.

This clone has a single count. The V gene is TRBV27, the J gene TRBJ2-6; 10 nucleotides align to TRBD1. The CDR3 is 21 amino acids. Germline V lookup: CDR1 MNHEY, CDR2 SMNVEV (reference sequence). Trimming took 3 bases from V and 1 from J; bases not matched to a gene: 15. The CDR3 nucleotides read TGTGCCAGCAGTTTGAGGTTCGACAGGGGGCCATTCACGTCTGGGGCCAACGTCCTGACTTTC. It encodes CASSLRFDRGPFTSGANVLTF.

V gene TRBV5-1 combines with J gene TRBJ2-7; TRBD1 or TRBD2 may be the D gene (5 bases each). V lost 0 bases, J lost 0 bases, and 10 bases lay in between. The germline V gene encodes CDR1 SGHRS and CDR2 YFSETQ. The CDR3 length is 15 residues. CDR3 protein: CASSLELGTSYEQYF. CDR3 in DNA: TGCGCCAGCAGCTTGGAATTAGGGACCTCCTACGAGCAGTACTTC.